This TCR beta chain was documented in a study of T cells in Graves' hyperthyroidism and ophthalmopathy. Amplification of TCR beta CDR3 regions used RNA as the template. The TCR CDR3 was amplified in a first-round RT-PCR using the HTBI primer set. TCRdb itself ran the multiplex PCR reads through MiXCR, one entry per CDR3 protein. The top ten hold around 32% of the sample, which has about 500,000 distinct CDR3 sequences, around 15% seen once. In its sample, this clonotype was seen a few times. The TCR comes from a woman in her twenties or thirties with Graves' ophthalmopathy. Sample: blood.

CDR3 bases: TGTGCCAGCAGTTTCGACAGGAATAATGAAAAACTGTTTTTT. Its protein product is CASSFDRNNEKLFF. The rearrangement links TRBV6-2 or TRBV6-3 to TRBJ1-4, with D perhaps matching TRBD1 (6 bases). The germline V gene has CDR1 MNHEY and CDR2 SVGEGT. The CDR3 is 14 amino acids. The ends were cut back, 4 bases at V and 4 bases at J, with 10 bases in the middle.